These 24 T cell receptor beta chains originate from one sample sequenced in a study of T cell responses to AZD1222 COVID-19 vaccine. Some clones are missing from TCRdb's copy, which holds only in-frame ones; the method was immunoSEQ multiplex PCR. The profile covers tens of thousands of clones, with roughly 90% appearing a single time and 2.5% to 3.5% taken by the ten largest. Source: peripheral blood, taken 28 days after the second AZD1222 dose. The receptors were gathered from an adult who received the AZD1222 COVID-19 vaccine.

This rearrangement joins TRBV4-2 to TRBJ1-2, with TRBD1 as a possible D gene (5 bases). Germline values: CDR1 LGHNA, CDR2 YNFKEQ. The CDR3 runs 15 residues. The germline V and J ends were trimmed by 1 base and 7 bases, with 16 bases remaining between them. In nucleotides, the CDR3 is TGTGCCAGCAGCCAAGTGGTGGACCTTGGGGCTGGCTACACCTTC. Residues: CASSQVVDLGAGYTF.

This chain joins TRBV4-1 and TRBJ2-7; TRBD2 aligns across 11 bases. V trimming: 3 bases; J trimming: 2 bases; junction bases outside the gene matches: 3. Germline values: CDR1 MGHRA, CDR2 YSYEKL. The CDR3 is made up of 15 amino acids. The CDR3 sequence is CASSQGSGGAYEQYF. The DNA of the CDR3 is TGCGCCAGCAGCCAGGGTAGCGGGGGGGCCTACGAGCAGTACTTC.

The chain has TRBV2 and TRBJ1-6, with D perhaps matching TRBD1 (5 bases). Germline V gene data show CDR1 as SNHLY and CDR2 as FYNNEI. V was shortened by 6 bases and J by 7 bases, with 13 bases between the two germline ends. The length of the CDR3 is 14 residues. The DNA of the CDR3 is TGTGCCAGCAGGACCGGGACGACCAATTCACCCCTCCACTTT. Translating it yields CASRTGTTNSPLHF.

The V and J genes are TRBV30 and TRBJ2-3; D remains ambiguous. V lost 0 bases to trimming and J lost 4 bases, with 8 bases between them. Germline V gene sequence: CDR1 GTSNPN, CDR2 SVGIG (reference sequence). The CDR3 covers 13 residues. CDR3 amino acids: CAWSVVGADTQYF. In DNA, the CDR3 is TGTGCCTGGAGTGTAGTGGGCGCAGATACGCAGTATTTT.

This chain links TRBV11-2 with TRBJ2-5, with 12 nucleotides matching TRBD1. This CDR3 has 16 residues. The junction had 9 bases not matched to a gene; V was cut back by 5 bases and J by 5 bases. The germline CDR1 and CDR2 sequences are SGHAT and FQNNGV. The CDR3 DNA reads TGTGCCAGCAGCCGTACCGGGACAGGGGGCGAGGAGACCCAGTACTTC. Its translation: CASSRTGTGGEETQYF. Full variable domain (remainder filled in from reference TRBV11-2 and TRBJ2-5): EAGVAQSPRYKIIEKRQSVAFWCNPISGHATLYWYQQILGQGPKLLIQFQNNGVVDDSQLPKDRFSAERLKGVDSTLKIQPAKLEDSAVYLCASSRTGTGGEETQYFGPGTRLLVL.

The chain has TRBV7-9 and TRBJ2-5, with D maybe TRBD1 (6 bases). This CDR3 has 15 amino acids. The V and J ends lost 7 bases and 1 base respectively, with 16 bases between them. Germline-derived CDR1 and CDR2 are SEHNR and FQNEAQ (reference sequence). The CDR3 loop reads CASTSSGTTQETQYF. CDR3 bases: TGTGCCAGCACCAGTTCCGGGACAACCCAAGAGACCCAGTACTTC.

This sequence joins TRBV27 and TRBJ1-1; TRBD1 agrees at 8 bases. This CDR3 has 16 residues. Germline values: CDR1 MNHEY, CDR2 SMNVEV (reference sequence). The ends lost 5 bases at V and 0 bases at J; junction bases unmatched: 8. CDR3 nucleotide sequence: TGTGCCAGCAGTCTCCGGACAGGGCGAATGAACACTGAAGCTTTCTTT. It codes for CASSLRTGRMNTEAFF.

This chain joins TRBV4-3 and TRBJ1-3, with TRBD1 as a possible D gene (5 bases). The CDR3 length is 17 residues. CDR1 is LGHNA, CDR2 YSLEER, per germline. The V and J ends lost 0 bases and 7 bases respectively, with 19 bases between them. The CDR3, as DNA: TGCGCCAGCAGCCAAGATTCCGGCAGGGTTCTAAGGAACACCATATATTTT. As protein: CASSQDSGRVLRNTIYF.

J is TRBJ1-3 and V is TRBV4-1; D may be TRBD1 (5 bases). Germline values: CDR1 MGHRA, CDR2 YSYEKL. V lost 0 bases, J lost 0 bases, and 12 bases lay in between. This CDR3 is built from 17 residues. The CDR3 DNA sequence: TGCGCCAGCAGCCAAGACTTCACGGGGCCCTCTGGAAACACCATATATTTT. It yields the protein CASSQDFTGPSGNTIYF.

The rearrangement joins TRBV2 to TRBJ1-4, with no clear D. The CDR3 covers 15 residues. V was cut by 2 bases and J by 5 bases, with 12 bases left in between. In germline, CDR1 is SNHLY, CDR2 FYNNEI. This chain's CDR3 is CASSESVLKNEKLFF. CDR3 bases: TGTGCCAGCAGTGAATCGGTCTTAAAGAATGAAAAACTGTTTTTT.

The V gene is TRBV5-5, the J gene TRBJ2-7; no clear D. This CDR3 has 14 amino acids. Trimming removed 1 base from V and 2 bases from J, with 10 bases in between. CDR1 and CDR2 (germline): SGHKS, YYEKEE (reference sequence). CDR3 DNA sequence: TGTGCCAGCAGCTTGAGTGGGAACACCTACGAGCAGTACTTC. Protein: CASSLSGNTYEQYF.

The V gene is TRBV28, the J gene TRBJ1-5, with 7 bases aligning to TRBD1. J lost 5 bases, V lost 7 bases, and 8 bases had no gene match. The CDR3 totals 14 residues. Germline V gives CDR1 MDHEN, CDR2 SYDVKM. This CDR3 reads CASTQTGNHQPQHF. The CDR3 coding sequence is TGTGCCAGCACCCAGACAGGGAACCATCAGCCCCAGCATTTT.

A remark on this clone: This same CDR3 is encoded by further DNA sequences in the sample. The chain recombines TRBV7-9 with TRBJ1-2, with a weak D call TRBD1 (5 bases). V lost 3 bases to trimming and J lost 5 bases, with 10 bases between them. CDR3 length: 13 amino acids. Looked up from germline, CDR1 is SEHNR and CDR2 is FQNEAQ (reference sequence). The CDR3 reads CASSFGQGYGYTF. The CDR3 DNA reads TGTGCCAGCAGCTTTGGTCAGGGATATGGCTACACCTTC.

A single count supports this clone. The chain carries TRBV30 and TRBJ2-7, with 7 nucleotides matching TRBD1. CDR3 length equals 11 residues. Germline loops: CDR1 GTSNPN, CDR2 SVGIG (reference sequence). Trimming at V came to 5 bases and at J to 6 bases, leaving 4 bases not matched to a gene. The CDR3 coding sequence is TGTGCCTGGGGTGGGACAGTCGAGCAGTACTTC. It is translated as CAWGGTVEQYF.

The chain recombines TRBV7-3 with TRBJ1-1, with 9 bases fitting TRBD1. V dropped 6 bases and J dropped 8; count of bases not matched to a gene: 16. From germline, CDR1 is SGHTA and CDR2 FQGTGA. CDR3 length: 16 amino acids. The CDR3 bases are TGTGCCAGCAGACGGACAGGGGCAACCCCGGTGGGAGAAGCTTTCTTT. Residues: CASRRTGATPVGEAFF.

The rearrangement joins TRBV7-6 to TRBJ2-5, with 10 bases lining up with TRBD2. This CDR3 spans 15 amino acids. Losses at the gene ends were 5 bases for V and 5 bases for J; bases not matched to a gene: 8. Per germline, CDR1 SGHVS and CDR2 FNYEAQ. The CDR3 protein is CASSPSGGAWETQYF. Written as DNA, the CDR3 is TGTGCCAGCAGCCCGAGCGGGGGGGCCTGGGAGACCCAGTACTTC.

The V call is TRBV2, the J call TRBJ1-1; D remains ambiguous. Trimming took off 7 bases at V and 2 bases at J, with 8 bases between the two ends. Germline assignment: CDR1 SNHLY and CDR2 FYNNEI. The CDR3 spans 12 residues. The CDR3 region has the DNA TGTGCCAGCAATCCAGCCAACACTGAAGCTTTCTTT. Protein product: CASNPANTEAFF.

The rearrangement links TRBV21-1 to TRBJ1-1. TRBV21-1 is classified as a pseudogene. The CDR3 totals 13 residues. The chain's CDR3 is CASRGGSNTEAFF. Written as DNA, the CDR3 is TGTGCCAGCCGGGGAGGGTCGAACACTGAAGCTTTCTTT.

The J gene is TRBJ1-4, the V gene TRBV18; D remains unclear. Deletions cut 3 bases from V and 4 bases from J, with 9 bases between. The CDR3 sequence is 14 residues long. CDR1 is KGHSH, CDR2 LQKENI, per germline. CDR3 DNA sequence: TGTGCCAGCTCACCGCCGGGCTTTAATGAAAAACTGTTTTTT. Translating gives CASSPPGFNEKLFF.

The chain carries TRBV6-2 or TRBV6-3 and TRBJ2-2; 8 positions agree with TRBD1. The CDR3 spans 16 residues. Germline V lookup: CDR1 MNHEY, CDR2 SVGEGT. V gave up 6 bases and J gave up 1 base; unmatched junction bases: 7. CDR3 bases: TGTGCCAGCAGCCCCCCCGGGACAGGGAACACCGGGGAGCTGTTTTTT. Residues: CASSPPGTGNTGELFF.

V usage is TRBV7-3 and J usage is TRBJ1-6; tentative D call: TRBD1 (6 bases). Deletions cut 6 bases from V and 9 bases from J, with 18 bases between. The CDR3 spans 15 residues. Germline V lookup: CDR1 SGHTA, CDR2 FQGTGA. The CDR3 protein is CASRTRGAPFSPLHF. The CDR3 bases are TGTGCCAGCAGGACGCGGGGGGCTCCCTTTTCACCCCTCCACTTT.

V usage is TRBV4-1 and J usage is TRBJ2-1; 10 nucleotides align to TRBD2. The CDR3 contains 16 residues. V lost 0 bases and J lost 2; bases outside the gene matches: 1. Germline lookup yields CDR1 MGHRA and CDR2 YSYEKL. The CDR3 sequence: CASSQDLAGAYNEQFF. The CDR3 coding sequence is TGCGCCAGCAGCCAAGACCTAGCGGGGGCCTACAATGAGCAGTTCTTC.

V and J are TRBV6-5 and TRBJ2-5; D is tentatively TRBD1 or TRBD2 (5 bases each). Germline CDR1 MNHEY, CDR2 SVGAGI. There are 15 residues in the CDR3. Trimming stripped 7 bases from V and 5 bases from J, with 20 bases between. CDR3 coding DNA: TGTGCCAGCAAAGACGGGGCCGGATACTTCGAGACCCAGTACTTC. This codes for CASKDGAGYFETQYF.

The rearrangement uses TRBV9 and TRBJ2-3; the match to TRBD2 covers 8 bases. The CDR3 covers 17 residues. Trimming took 2 bases from V and 4 from J; bases not matched to a gene: 12. The germline CDR1 and CDR2 sequences are SGDLS and YYNGEE. DNA for the CDR3: TGTGCCAGCAGCGTCTTCCTTATGAGCGGGGGCGCAGATACGCAGTATTTT. Translated, it gives CASSVFLMSGGADTQYF.